A single sample gave rise to the 23 T cell receptor beta chains below, sequenced in a study of a mutant IDH1 vaccine in newly diagnosed glioma. Time point noted: week 23, last vaccination. The investigators gave 300 ug of mutant IDH1 20-mer peptide in each vaccine dose, together with topical imiquimod. TCRdb's copy holds only in-frame clones and misses some; the assay was immunoSEQ multiplex PCR. The sample yields about 82,000 clones, 65% to 90% seen once. Antigen specificity for these receptors is unknown. Here the sequenced sample was PBMCs, taken from a glioma patient whose treatment included an IDH1 peptide vaccine. All receptors come from a man aged 30-40 years with glioma. Some clones in this sample may be carry-over from other donors' samples.

The genes are TRBV27 and TRBJ1-5; D unclear. The germline gives CDR1 MNHEY, CDR2 SMNVEV (reference sequence). The ends were cut back, 2 bases at V and 5 bases at J, with 7 bases in the middle. This CDR3 comprises 13 residues. The CDR3 sequence: CASSLTKHQPQHF. CDR3 nucleotide sequence: TGTGCCAGCAGTTTAACAAAGCATCAGCCCCAGCATTTT.

The chain couples TRBV7-6 to TRBJ1-1; D call uncertain. CDR3 length equals 16 residues. From germline, CDR1 is SGHVS and CDR2 FNYEAQ. Trimming stripped 5 bases from V and 2 bases from J, with 18 bases between. The CDR3 DNA reads TGTGCCAGCAGCCCAAGATCCCGGACTGGAAACACTGAAGCTTTCTTT. Translated, it gives CASSPRSRTGNTEAFF. Full variable domain (missing parts from reference TRBV7-6 and TRBJ1-1): GAGVSQSPRYKVTKRGQDVALRCDPISGHVSLYWYRQALGQGPEFLTYFNYEAQQDKSGLPNDRFSAERPEGSISTLTIQRTEQRDSAMYRCASSPRSRTGNTEAFFGQGTRLTVV.

The rearrangement joins TRBV12-2 to TRBJ1-1; the table assigns TRBD1, which was not confirmed against the DNA. TRBV12-2 is described as a pseudogene. The CDR3 is made up of 15 amino acids. The CDR3 DNA follows: TGTGCAAGTCGCTTCAGGGGGGCCCCGAACACTGAAGCTTTCTTT. This gives the protein CASRFRGAPNTEAFF.

The CDR3 nucleotides are TGTGCCAGCAGCGTAGAGCTTTCTGGGCCGCGGGAGACCCAGTACTTC. It is translated as CASSVELSGPRETQYF. The V call is TRBV9, the J call TRBJ2-5; D is unresolved. The CDR3 is 16 amino acids. CDR1 is SGDLS, CDR2 YYNGEE, per germline. V lost 0 bases and J lost 5, with 17 bases in between. The entire variable domain, with the rest obtained from reference TRBV9 and TRBJ2-5, is as follows: DSGVTQTPKHLITATGQRVTLRCSPRSGDLSVYWYQQSLDQGLQFLIQYYNGEERAKGNILERFSAQQFPDLHSELNLSSLELGDSALYFCASSVELSGPRETQYFGPGTRLLVL.

This chain links TRBV7-2 with TRBJ1-2, with a possible D match to TRBD1 (5 bases). The V and J ends lost 1 base and 2 bases respectively, with 8 bases between them. The CDR3 length is 14 residues. Per the germline V gene, CDR1 is SGHTA and CDR2 is FQGNSA. CDR3 amino acids: CASSLEAGNYGYTF. The CDR3 nucleotides are TGTGCCAGCAGCTTAGAAGCAGGGAACTATGGCTACACCTTC.

The genes are TRBV29-1 and TRBJ2-1; TRBD2 matches at 12 bases. The CDR3 is 17 amino acids. V gave up 4 bases and J gave up 0 bases; unmatched junction bases: 7. CDR1 SQVTM and CDR2 ANQGSEA come from the germline V gene. The CDR3 nucleotides read TGCAGCGTTGTGGGGACTAGCGGGCAAAGCTCCTACAATGAGCAGTTCTTC. Its translation: CSVVGTSGQSSYNEQFF.

This clone was counted once. V usage is TRBV2 and J usage is TRBJ2-5; D perhaps matches TRBD2 (6 bases). V was cut by 0 bases and J by 4 bases, with 9 bases left in between. The CDR3 runs 14 residues. Germline assignment: CDR1 SNHLY and CDR2 FYNNEI. The CDR3 coding sequence is TGTGCCAGCAGTGAAGCTTTGGGGGGAGAGACCCAGTACTTC. Translated, it gives CASSEALGGETQYF.

The chain employs TRBV30 and TRBJ1-5; 9 bases are shared with TRBD1. The CDR3 consists of 13 residues. Germline V lookup: CDR1 GTSNPN, CDR2 SVGIG (reference sequence). J was trimmed by 7 bases and V by 2 bases; bases with no gene match: 3. CDR3 sequence: CAWSRDREQPQHF. Written as DNA, the CDR3 is TGTGCCTGGAGTCGGGACAGGGAACAGCCCCAGCATTTT.

V gene TRBV28 combines with J gene TRBJ2-5; 7 bases fit TRBD2. Trimming at V came to 0 bases and at J to 5 bases, leaving 9 bases not matched to a gene. The CDR3 runs 16 residues. CDR1 MDHEN and CDR2 SYDVKM come from the germline V gene. As DNA, the CDR3 is TGTGCCAGCAGTTTATGGGACCGGGAGGCCGGGGAGACCCAGTACTTC. Residues: CASSLWDREAGETQYF.

V is TRBV19 and J is TRBJ1-1, with 9 nucleotides matching TRBD1. CDR3 length equals 16 residues. Trimming took 4 bases from V and 0 from J; bases not matched to a gene: 6. Germline V lookup: CDR1 LNHDA, CDR2 SQIVND (reference sequence). The CDR3 bases are TGTGCCAGTAGTACAGACAGGGGGTCCATGAACACTGAAGCTTTCTTT. Protein sequence: CASSTDRGSMNTEAFF.

V usage is TRBV7-3 and J usage is TRBJ2-1; either TRBD1 or TRBD2 may supply D (5 bases each). Trimming pared 1 base from V and 2 bases from J, leaving 9 bases between. The CDR3 length is 15 residues. In germline, CDR1 is SGHTA, CDR2 FQGTGA. The CDR3 DNA reads as TGTGCCAGCAGCTTAAGGGGGAGTCCCTACAATGAGCAGTTCTTC. Encoded protein: CASSLRGSPYNEQFF.

The chain employs TRBV7-8 and TRBJ2-1; perhaps TRBD2 as D (6 bases). The CDR3 has 17 residues. Per the germline V gene, CDR1 is SGHVS and CDR2 is FQNEAQ. Trimming took 1 base from V and 1 from J, leaving 14 bases between them. CDR3 sequence reads: CASSLEDWAGSYNEQFF. CDR3 nucleotides: TGTGCCAGCAGCTTAGAGGACTGGGCGGGGTCCTACAATGAGCAGTTCTTC.

The chain couples TRBV2 to TRBJ1-1, with D uncertain. Germline loops: CDR1 SNHLY, CDR2 FYNNEI. Between the trimmed V and J ends, which lost 0 bases and 11 bases, there was a span of 13 bases. This CDR3 region has 13 residues. CDR3 nucleotides: TGTGCCAGCAGTGAAGCGTGGGGTTCCGAGGCTTTCTTT. Its translation: CASSEAWGSEAFF.

The chain combines TRBV7-8 with TRBJ1-6, with 7 bases aligning to TRBD1. The CDR3 is made up of 16 amino acids. Germline CDR1 SGHVS, CDR2 FQNEAQ. Losses at the gene ends were 7 bases for V and 5 bases for J; bases not matched to a gene: 11. The CDR3 nucleotides read TGTGCCAGCAACTCCCAAGGGGGCTGGGATAATTCACCCCTCCACTTT. Its protein is CASNSQGGWDNSPLHF.

V usage is TRBV9 and J usage is TRBJ2-1; 7 nucleotides agree with TRBD1. The ends lost 0 bases at V and 0 bases at J; junction bases unmatched: 9. CDR3 length: 18 amino acids. Per the germline V gene, CDR1 is SGDLS and CDR2 is YYNGEE. The CDR3 nucleotides are TGTGCCAGCAGCGTAGGGGTAGGGGGCCCGGGCTCCTACAATGAGCAGTTCTTC. This codes for CASSVGVGGPGSYNEQFF.

CDR3: CASIQQGGPYGYTF. Written as DNA, the CDR3 is TGTGCCAGCATCCAACAGGGAGGGCCCTATGGCTACACCTTC. The J gene is TRBJ1-2, the V gene TRBV7-2; a possible D gene is TRBD1 (6 bases). The V end lost 7 bases, the J end lost 4 bases, and 16 bases lay between the germline ends. The CDR3 has 14 residues. Looked up from germline, CDR1 is SGHTA and CDR2 is FQGNSA.

V usage is TRBV28 and J usage is TRBJ1-4; D is perhaps TRBD1 (5 bases). From germline, CDR1 is MDHEN and CDR2 SYDVKM. This CDR3 has 14 amino acids. Trimming took 5 bases from V and 8 from J, leaving 15 bases between them. The CDR3 loop reads CASSTPGGREKLFF. The CDR3 DNA sequence: TGTGCCAGCAGTACCCCGGGGGGTCGGGAAAAACTGTTTTTT.

The V call is TRBV4-3, the J call TRBJ1-6; 8 positions agree with TRBD1. This CDR3 region has 15 residues. Germline V gene lookup returns CDR1 LGHNA and CDR2 YSLEER. J gave up 6 bases and V 0 bases, and 1 base lay outside the gene matches. CDR3 protein: CASSQDGQGNSPLHF. The CDR3 DNA reads TGCGCCAGCAGCCAAGATGGACAGGGTAATTCACCCCTCCACTTT.

The chain carries TRBV5-1 and TRBJ2-5; the match to TRBD2 covers 8 bases. The DNA matches TRBJ2-7 better at its end, which makes the J call doubtful. The CDR3 covers 13 residues. CDR1 is SGHRS, CDR2 YFSETQ, per germline. DNA for the CDR3: TGCGCCAGTTCCGGGACTAGTCCCTACGAGCAGTACTTC. Translated: CASSGTSPYEQYF.

Concerning this clone itself: Other DNA sequences in this sample translate to the same CDR3. The CDR3 is CASSDGGLAGGFQYF. The CDR3 DNA sequence: TGTGCCAGCAGTGACGGCGGACTAGCGGGAGGTTTCCAGTACTTC. The V gene is TRBV2, the J gene TRBJ2-4, with 14 bases matching TRBD2. With V trimmed by 3 bases and J by 13 bases, 8 bases remained unmatched. From germline, CDR1 is SNHLY and CDR2 FYNNEI. The CDR3 consists of 15 residues.

This rearrangement joins TRBV27 to TRBJ1-4, with D possibly being TRBD1 (5 bases). V was trimmed by 2 bases and J by 3 bases, leaving 7 bases between them. The CDR3 covers 14 residues. CDR1 and CDR2 from the germline V gene are MNHEY and SMNVEV (reference sequence). CDR3 amino acids: CASSLTGANEKLFF. CDR3 DNA sequence: TGTGCCAGCAGTTTAACGGGGGCTAATGAAAAACTGTTTTTT.

V usage is TRBV6-5 and J usage is TRBJ2-7; a possible D gene is TRBD1 (5 bases). This CDR3 has 14 residues. CDR1 and CDR2 from the germline V gene are MNHEY and SVGAGI. The V end lost 0 bases, the J end lost 2 bases, and 8 bases lay between the germline ends. CDR3 DNA: TGTGCCAGCAGTTACTCAGGGGAAGCCTACGAGCAGTACTTC. It specifies CASSYSGEAYEQYF.

This clone occurred once. The genes are TRBV7-9 and TRBJ2-7, with 7 bases matching TRBD1. The V gene end was trimmed by 5 bases and the J gene end by 6 bases; junction bases not matched to a gene: 10. The germline CDR1 and CDR2 sequences are SEHNR and FQNEAQ (reference sequence). This CDR3 has 14 amino acids. The CDR3 spells CASSPDRESGEQYF. The CDR3 nucleotides read TGTGCCAGCAGCCCCGACAGGGAATCCGGCGAGCAGTACTTC.